The present entry profiles one T cell receptor (beta chain) with its context. As yet, its antigen is unknown. This entry belongs to a study of somatic mutations in cytotoxic T cells in rheumatoid arthritis. Study findings and constraints: Within the rheumatoid arthritis patients, CD8+ clonality went up as age increased (Spearman r ~ 0.47). The same was not true of the healthy controls.

The assay was immunoSEQ multiplex PCR, and TCRdb's table has in-frame clones only and misses some. Altogether 15,000 to 20,000 clones are present, roughly 82% being singletons, with the ten largest covering around 15%. Per the germline V gene, CDR1 is SNHLY and CDR2 is FYNNEI. V lost 4 bases to trimming and J lost 3 bases; unmatched junction nucleotides: 3. The CDR3 is 14 amino acids. The material sequenced was CD8+ T cells sorted from blood. This TCR came from a woman aged 45-59 years with rheumatoid arthritis. The chain is built from TRBV2 and TRBJ1-1, with TRBD1 matching over 9 bases. The CDR3 region is CASSGDRVDTEAFF. The CDR3 coding sequence is TGTGCCAGCAGTGGGGACAGGGTGGACACTGAAGCTTTCTTT.